A selection of T cell receptor beta chains follows, all from one sample in a study of response to subunit inactivated influenza vaccine. TCRdb ran MiXCR on the RT-PCR reads and lists one entry per CDR3 protein. Of under 200,000 distinct CDR3 sequences listed, about an eighth are singletons. These data also featured in a second study, about T cells expressing NK-cell markers.

The specimen was CD8+ T cells sorted from PBMCs, collected roughly 12 days after vaccination. The source of these receptors is a man aged 50-59 years who received an inactivated influenza vaccine. Each CDR3 is given with its conserved first and last residue. Fields, in order: clone size, CDR3 length, J gene, D gene, V gene, CDR3 protein, CDR3 DNA. A D gene is named only where the DNA matches it firmly. Part of the rows lack a size; the others show once, few, many or a class for expanded clones.

few | 16 | TRBJ2-3 | TRBD2 | TRBV27 | CASTLLAFARTDTQYF | TGTGCCAGCACCCTACTAGCGTTCGCCAGAACAGATACGCAGTATTTT
few | 12 | TRBJ2-5 | . | TRBV2 | CASEARVETQYF | TGTGCCAGCGAGGCCCGGGTGGAGACCCAGTACTTC
. | 16 | TRBJ2-1 | TRBD2 | TRBV6-5 | CASSSGLAGVGNEQFF | TGTGCCAGCAGTTCAGGACTAGCGGGAGTAGGGAATGAGCAGTTCTTC
. | 16 | TRBJ2-1 | TRBD2 | TRBV9 | CASSVGIAGVANEQFF | TGTGCCAGCAGCGTAGGCATAGCGGGAGTAGCCAATGAGCAGTTCTTC
many | 15 | TRBJ2-3 | TRBD2 | TRBV7-3 | CASSSRLAGVDTQYF | TGTGCCAGCAGCTCTAGACTAGCGGGAGTAGATACGCAGTATTTT
few | 14 | TRBJ2-7 | . | TRBV5-1 | CASSLMGTSYEQYF | TGCGCCAGCAGCTTGATGGGCACGTCCTACGAGCAGTACTTC
many | 15 | TRBJ2-1 | TRBD2 | TRBV12-3/TRBV12-4 | CASSLAGGFHNEQFF | TGTGCCAGCAGCTTAGCGGGGGGGTTCCACAATGAGCAGTTCTTC
many | 14 | TRBJ2-7 | TRBD1 | TRBV28 | CASSLWDRGYEQYF | TGTGCCAGCAGTTTATGGGACAGGGGTTACGAGCAGTACTTC
many | 15 | TRBJ1-5 | . | TRBV7-2 | CASSKDVWSNQPQHF | TGTGCCAGCAGCAAAGACGTCTGGTCCAATCAGCCCCAGCATTTT
. | 15 | TRBJ2-7 | . | TRBV4-3 | CASSQDRASTYEQYF | TGCGCCAGCAGCCAAGACAGGGCATCTACCTACGAGCAGTACTTC
. | 13 | TRBJ2-2 | . | TRBV5-6 | CASSLGSPGELFF | TGTGCCAGCAGCTTGGGTTCCCCCGGGGAGCTGTTTTTT
many | 14 | TRBJ1-4 | . | TRBV12-3/TRBV12-4 | CASSLDGPNEKLFF | TGTGCCAGCAGTTTAGACGGGCCTAATGAAAAACTGTTTTTT
. | 18 | TRBJ2-6 | . | TRBV12-5 | CASGLVRSGEVGANVLTF | TGTGCTAGTGGTTTGGTTAGGAGTGGGGAGGTTGGGGCCAACGTCCTGACTTTC
few | 12 | TRBJ1-2 | . | TRBV12-3/TRBV12-4 | CASSSRGGGYTF | TGTGCCAGCAGTTCAAGGGGTGGCGGCTACACCTTC
many | 14 | TRBJ2-2 | . | TRBV29-1 | CSVEDRLGNGELFF | TGCAGCGTTGAAGACAGGCTCGGGAACGGGGAGCTGTTTTTT
. | 16 | TRBJ1-1 | TRBD1 | TRBV19 | CASSIDRPPTGSEAFF | TGTGCCAGTAGTATAGATCGTCCCCCGACAGGGTCTGAAGCTTTCTTT
. | 14 | TRBJ2-7 | . | TRBV6-2/TRBV6-3 | CASTLGPLTYEQYF | TGTGCCAGCACCCTAGGACCCCTAACCTACGAGCAGTACTTC
few | 18 | TRBJ2-5 | TRBD2 | TRBV7-8 | CASSLALAAGEGQETQYF | TGTGCCAGCAGCTTAGCCCTCGCAGCGGGAGAGGGCCAAGAGACCCAGTACTTC
few | 13 | TRBJ2-1 | . | TRBV27 | CASSFLVADEQFF | TGTGCCAGCAGTTTCTTAGTGGCGGATGAGCAGTTCTTC
many | 14 | TRBJ1-5 | . | TRBV28 | CASSLLGLGQPQHF | TGTGCCAGCAGTTTACTGGGGCTTGGTCAGCCCCAGCATTTT
many | 14 | TRBJ2-1 | . | TRBV4-1 | CASSQYRTDNEQFF | TGCGCCAGCAGCCAATACCGGACTGACAATGAGCAGTTCTTC
few | 15 | TRBJ2-3 | TRBD2 | TRBV12-3/TRBV12-4 | CASSLLAGNTDTQYF | TGTGCCAGCAGTTTATTAGCGGGGAACACAGATACGCAGTATTTT
few | 13 | TRBJ2-7 | . | TRBV29-1 | CSVEDGITYEQYF | TGCAGCGTTGAGGACGGAATAACCTACGAGCAGTACTTC
. | 15 | TRBJ2-3 | . | TRBV6-1 | CASSQRDLSTDTQYF | TGTGCCAGCAGCCAGAGGGATCTTTCCACAGATACGCAGTATTTT
few | 12 | TRBJ2-7 | TRBD1 | TRBV6-6 | CASSYGQEEQYF | TGTGCCAGCAGTTACGGACAGGAGGAGCAGTACTTC
. | 16 | TRBJ1-1 | . | TRBV5-6 | CASSHRTDLGLTEAFF | TGTGCCAGCAGCCACCGGACTGACTTGGGGTTGACTGAAGCTTTCTTT
many | 18 | TRBJ2-7 | TRBD2 | TRBV7-8 | CASSLEERGPRRSYEQYF | TGTGCCAGCAGCTTAGAGGAGCGGGGACCTAGGAGGTCCTACGAGCAGTACTTC
. | 18 | TRBJ2-5 | TRBD1 | TRBV7-7 | CASSFKDPGQGVEETQYF | TGTGCCAGCAGCTTCAAAGATCCGGGACAGGGGGTGGAAGAGACCCAGTACTTC
few | 15 | TRBJ2-1 | . | TRBV12-3/TRBV12-4 | CASNSQGGAYNEQFF | TGTGCCAGCAACTCGCAGGGGGGGGCTTACAATGAGCAGTTCTTC
. | 13 | TRBJ2-7 | . | TRBV14 | CASSQTGRYEQYF | TGTGCCAGCAGCCAAACAGGGCGCTACGAGCAGTACTTC
many | 13 | TRBJ1-2 | . | TRBV20-1 | CSASSDTSYGYTF | TGCAGTGCTAGTAGCGACACCTCATATGGCTACACCTTC
many | 15 | TRBJ1-1 | . | TRBV4-2 | CASSQAGGANTEAFF | TGTGCCAGCAGCCAAGCTGGAGGAGCGAACACTGAAGCTTTCTTT
. | 15 | TRBJ2-7 | TRBD1 | TRBV5-4 | CASSVTGQGFYEQYF | TGTGCCAGCAGCGTCACGGGACAGGGGTTCTACGAGCAGTACTTC
few | 15 | TRBJ2-7 | . | TRBV12-3/TRBV12-4 | CASSLRSRGFDEQYF | TGTGCCAGCAGTTTAAGAAGCAGGGGATTTGACGAGCAGTACTTC
few | 15 | TRBJ1-2 | TRBD1 | TRBV28 | CASEPGQGYNYGYTF | TGTGCCAGCGAGCCGGGACAGGGATATAACTATGGCTACACCTTC
. | 11 | TRBJ2-1 | . | TRBV7-8 | CASSSNNEQFF | TGTGCCAGCAGCTCTAACAATGAGCAGTTCTTC